A single T cell receptor beta chain is shown here with its context. Original handling: For nucleated cells, counts were estimated from reference gene primer amplification. The data were produced by immunoSEQ multiplex PCR, yet TCRdb's version contains in-frame clones alone and is incomplete. V and J calls and clone size come straight from that table; D and trimming were deduced from the DNA. The table shows a few hundred thousand clones, with 65% to 90% occurring only once. This record belongs to a study of blood T cell repertoires in COVID-19. For the study at large: There were acute and convalescent COVID-19 samples, and they came from the United States, Italy and Spain.

Clinical histories supplied by participants themselves formed the basis of cohort assignment. Donors in Cohort 3 who had recovered were those with two negative PCRs, healthcare professional clearance, or resolution of their symptoms. Input material: PBMCs or T cells enriched from blood (not recorded which). The source of this sequence is a woman aged 18-29 years who had recovered from COVID-19.

Written as DNA, the CDR3 is TGTGCCAGCAGCGTACAGGGGGGGAACACTGAAGCTTTCTTT. It specifies CASSVQGGNTEAFF. The chain joins TRBV9 to TRBJ1-1; 7 bases match TRBD1. V lost 1 base to trimming and J lost 1 base; unmatched junction nucleotides: 1. The CDR3 consists of 14 residues. CDR1 is SGDLS and CDR2 is YYNGEE in the germline V gene. Together with reference TRBV9 and TRBJ1-1, the CDR3 gives the full variable domain: DSGVTQTPKHLITATGQRVTLRCSPRSGDLSVYWYQQSLDQGLQFLIQYYNGEERAKGNILERFSAQQFPDLHSELNLSSLELGDSALYFCASSVQGGNTEAFFGQGTRLTVV.